This TCR beta chain was recorded in a study of T cells in Graves' hyperthyroidism and ophthalmopathy (dated by TCRdb to between 2018 and 2020). Context from the whole study: Peripheral blood samples were taken at the time of initial diagnosis, prior to any treatment. For training and testing, the roughly 97 patients in the discovery cohort were randomly divided in a 7:3 ratio. To identify TCR V-J signatures that set the groups apart, the researchers used a discovery cohort of about a hundred patients, made up of around 42 with Graves' ophthalmopathy and 57 with stable Graves' hyperthyroidism. Whether ophthalmopathy could be predicted prospectively was tested in an independent validation cohort made up of under 20 hyperthyroidism patients plus 17 patients who later progressed to ophthalmopathy. After blood sampling, hyperthyroidism patients were treated with methimazole at a starting dose of 30 mg daily, and ophthalmopathy patients were treated with high-dose intravenous methylprednisolone. In addition, the study compared T-cell repertoires in thyroid tissue and in blood from a handful of Graves' hyperthyroidism patients. The paper reports TCR Vbeta CDR3 sequencing of 130 to 150 peripheral blood samples: approximately 43 ophthalmopathy, under 80 hyperthyroidism and roughly 17 progressor patients. Beyond this particular receptor, the publication reports: In validation, the model predicted progression to ophthalmopathy with around 71% sensitivity and 72% to 75% specificity, a median of about 6 months before onset. Sample size was not statistically predetermined, and investigators were not blinded to group allocation. Most expanded thyroid clonotypes (frequency above 0.001) were also detected in blood, suggesting blood repertoires may reflect thyroid immune responses. A 13 V-J signature model separated ophthalmopathy from stable hyperthyroidism, with around 88% sensitivity and about 81% specificity in cross-validation and 80%/75% in testing.

CDR1 and CDR2, looked up from the germline V gene, are MNHEY and SVGEGT. V has 9 bases trimmed and J has 5 bases trimmed; junction bases matching no gene number 13. The CDR3 sequence holds 15 residues, the cysteine and phenylalanine included. Kept here is only the CDR3 DNA, which spans 45 bases and is read in frame from base 1. Moderately to severely active disease, a Clinical Activity Score of at least 3, a NOSPECS grade of at least 4, and a duration under 3 months were present in ophthalmopathy patients. Exclusion was applied to patients with uncontrolled infections, other autoimmune diseases, pregnancy or lactation. Diagnoses were established on the basis of clinical symptoms, serum thyroxine and TRAb, thyroid ultrasound, and orbital computed tomography. PBMCs were isolated from about 10 ml of fresh peripheral blood by Ficoll-Paque density gradient centrifugation. Total RNA was extracted using Trizol reagent, and RNA quality was assessed on an Agilent 2100 Bioanalyzer.

The TCR beta CDR3 regions were amplified from the RNA transcripts. The first round of RT-PCR for the TCR CDR3 was performed with the HTBI primer set and the Qiagen OneStep RT-PCR kit. Libraries were constructed in a second round of multiplex PCR, after which size selection and purification were carried out. Paired-end sequencing of the libraries was performed with 100 bp reads on an Illumina HiSeq2000. As for how the authors treated the data: SOAPnuke was used to process the raw data, removing reads that contained adapters or uncalled bases, had a mean Phred below 15, or lacked an exact match to the constant primer or identifier. High-quality paired reads were merged using COPE v1.2.5, and each unique nucleotide sequence was defined as a clonotype. MiTCR v1.1 was used to align the clonotypes against IMGT TRBV, TRBD and TRBJ reference segments. The analysis included only V-J combinations with a frequency above 0.0001, which together covered more than 98% of the repertoires. A TCS score was defined as the ratio between F50 (clonal expansion) and ExV (chaos), using BLOSUM62-based TCRdist between CDR3 peptides within each V-J. Welch's t-statistics and random forest reduced fewer than 600 V-J features to 13, which were used in a naive Bayes classifier (R e1071). Starting from the raw public reads, TCRdb applied fastp trimming at Q25, assembled clones with MiXCR and retained in-frame beta chains. Each CDR3 protein gets just one entry, which takes the most common genes and DNA from the rows behind it. These V and J calls derive from TCRdb rather than the authors' analysis. The sample table shows roughly 350,000 distinct CDR3 sequences, and 12% to 15% are seen once. The top ten clones comprise approximately 35% of the sample.

This clonotype was counted ten times or more. Its antigen target is currently unknown. No base-level quality is on record; no much larger clone is a single base apart. Input material: blood. This chain is built from TRBV6-2 or TRBV6-3 and TRBJ2-1; TRBD1 lines up with 7 middle nucleotides. The sequence was obtained from a woman aged 40 to 50 with Graves' ophthalmopathy. CDR3 loop: CASRKQGVVDNEQFF. The nucleotides read TGTGCCAGTAGAAAGCAGGGGGTCGTAGACAATGAGCAGTTCTTC.